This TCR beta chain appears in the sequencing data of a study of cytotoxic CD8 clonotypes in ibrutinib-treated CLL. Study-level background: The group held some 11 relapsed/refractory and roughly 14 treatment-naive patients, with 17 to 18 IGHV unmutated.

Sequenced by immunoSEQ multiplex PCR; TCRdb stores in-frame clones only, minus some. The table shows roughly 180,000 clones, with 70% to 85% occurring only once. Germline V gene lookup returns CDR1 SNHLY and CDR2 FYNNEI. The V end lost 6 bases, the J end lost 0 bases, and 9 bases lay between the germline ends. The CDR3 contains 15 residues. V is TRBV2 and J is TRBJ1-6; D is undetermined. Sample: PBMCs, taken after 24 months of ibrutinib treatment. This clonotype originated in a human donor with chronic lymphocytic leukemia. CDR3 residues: CASSYPSSYNSPLHF. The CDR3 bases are TGTGCCAGCAGCTACCCGAGCTCCTATAATTCACCCCTCCACTTT. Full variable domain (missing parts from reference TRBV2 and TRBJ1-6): EPEVTQTPSHQVTQMGQEVILRCVPISNHLYFYWYRQILGQKVEFLVSFYNNEISEKSEIFDDQFSVERPDGSNFTLKIRSTKLEDSAMYFCASSYPSSYNSPLHFGNGTRLTVT.